One sample yielded the 10 T cell receptor beta chains listed below, sequenced in a study of T-cell reconstitution after alpha-beta-depleted transplantation in children. Researchers prepared the TCRbeta library using unique molecular identifiers, the study reports. TCRdb re-called the PCR reads with MiXCR, one entry per CDR3 protein. This sample has about 470,000 distinct CDR3 sequences; 43% occur once, and the top ten carry 27%. The material was PBMCs, obtained before TCRalphabeta/CD19-depleted stem cell transplant. The receptors originated from a girl aged 2 to 9 with aplastic anemia, due to receive a stem cell transplant.

This clonotype came up a few times. J is TRBJ2-7 and V is TRBV20-1, with D maybe TRBD2 (5 bases). CDR3 length equals 13 residues. Germline CDR1 is DFQATT and CDR2 is SNEGSKA (reference sequence). The V gene lost 5 bases and the J gene lost 4 bases, with 15 bases spanning the gap. The CDR3 is CSAPRGRSYEQYF. For the CDR3, the DNA is TGCAGTGCTCCCCGCGGGCGTTCGTACGAGCAGTACTTC.

This clonotype turned up a few times. The chain employs TRBV20-1 and TRBJ2-1, with 14 bases identical to TRBD2. The CDR3 sequence is 16 residues long. V lost 2 bases, J lost 8 bases, and 8 bases stayed unmatched. The V gene's germline CDR1 is DFQATT and CDR2 SNEGSKA (reference sequence). In nucleotides, the CDR3 is TGCAGTGCTAGATCACCGGGACTAGCGGGAGAACATGAGCAGTTCTTC. Its translation is CSARSPGLAGEHEQFF.

This chain connects TRBV5-1 to TRBJ1-1, with 8 positions matching TRBD1. CDR3 length: 15 residues. Germline V CDR1 and CDR2: SGHRS, YFSETQ. V was pared by 4 bases and J by 0 bases, with 5 bases of the junction left unmatched. The CDR3 loop is CASSENRGVNTEAFF. For the CDR3, the DNA is TGCGCCAGCAGCGAGAACAGGGGGGTGAACACTGAAGCTTTCTTT.

In this sample, this clonotype turned up many times. A junction end diverges from the germline sequence, so it may reflect a read error. The gene calls are TRBV11-3 and TRBJ2-3, with D tentatively TRBD2 (6 bases). The CDR3 contains 14 residues. Germline assignment: CDR1 SGHNT and CDR2 YENEEA. In DNA form, the CDR3 reads TGCGCCAGCAGCCCGGGACTTAGCACAGATACGCAGTATTTT. Amino acid sequence: CASSPGLSTDTQYF.

The V gene is TRBV5-6, the J gene TRBJ2-1; a weak D match, TRBD1 (6 bases). Per the germline V gene, CDR1 is SGHDT and CDR2 is YYEEEE. CDR3 length: 14 amino acids. V lost 4 bases and J lost 8, with 16 bases in between. CDR3 sequence: CASSLSGGVDEQFF. DNA of the CDR3: TGTGCCAGCAGCCTTTCTGGGGGCGTGGATGAGCAGTTCTTC.

This clonotype was recorded at least ten times. The rearrangement joins TRBV27 to TRBJ2-6, with D unclear. This CDR3 spans 15 amino acids. The ends were cut back, 4 bases at V and 0 bases at J, with 7 bases in the middle. Germline CDR1 MNHEY, CDR2 SMNVEV (reference sequence). This CDR3 reads CASSSPSSGANVLTF. In nucleotides, the CDR3 is TGTGCCAGCAGTTCTCCCAGCTCTGGGGCCAACGTCCTGACTTTC.

This clonotype was seen a few times. The rearrangement joins TRBV20-1 to TRBJ2-1, with 7 bases aligning to TRBD2. The CDR3 extends over 14 amino acids. V lost 3 bases and J lost 0; bases outside the gene matches: 2. Germline-derived CDR1 and CDR2 are DFQATT and SNEGSKA (reference sequence). The CDR3: CSARGLPSYNEQFF. DNA for the CDR3: TGCAGTGCTAGGGGACTACCCTCCTACAATGAGCAGTTCTTC.

The chain has TRBV29-1 and TRBJ2-5, with 10 bases matching TRBD1. The CDR3 has 12 residues. Per germline, CDR1 SQVTM and CDR2 ANQGSEA. Germline trimming cut 7 bases from V and 4 bases from J; bases unmatched to any gene: 3. CDR3 loop: CSDRQGAETQYF. For the CDR3, the DNA is TGCAGCGACAGACAGGGGGCAGAGACCCAGTACTTC. The full variable domain, with the rest looked up from reference TRBV29-1 and TRBJ2-5, is SAVISQKPSRDICQRGTSLTIQCQVDSQVTMMFWYRQQPGQSLTLIATANQGSEATYESGFVIDKFPISRPNLTFSTLTVSNMSPEDSSIYLCSDRQGAETQYFGPGTRLLVL.

This clonotype has ten or more counts. This sequence joins TRBV20-1 and TRBJ2-4; 8 bases agree with TRBD1. Germline CDR1 DFQATT, CDR2 SNEGSKA (reference sequence). V trimming: 5 bases; J trimming: 5 bases; junction bases outside the gene matches: 8. The CDR3 extends over 14 amino acids. The CDR3 loop reads CSAFRGPPQNIQYF. Here the CDR3 DNA reads TGCAGTGCTTTCAGGGGGCCTCCCCAAAACATTCAGTACTTC.

The chain is built from TRBV5-1 and TRBJ2-2; D unresolved. The V gene lost 2 bases and the J gene lost 2 bases, with 7 bases spanning the gap. CDR1 and CDR2 from the germline V gene are SGHRS and YFSETQ. This CDR3 contains 14 residues. The CDR3 DNA reads as TGCGCCAGCAGCTTCGCACAAAACACCGGGGAGCTGTTTTTT. Its protein is CASSFAQNTGELFF. Filled out from reference TRBV5-1 and TRBJ2-2, the complete variable domain reads KAGVTQTPRYLIKTRGQQVTLSCSPISGHRSVSWYQQTPGQGLQFLFEYFSETQRNKGNFPGRFSGRQFSNSRSEMNVSTLELGDSALYLCASSFAQNTGELFFGEGSRLTVL.